Given below is one TCR beta chain in context. Its matching antigen is unknown. The germline V gene has CDR1 SGHRS and CDR2 YFSETQ. V lost 4 bases to trimming and J lost 2 bases, with 5 bases between them. CDR3 length: 12 amino acids. Both 60 Vbeta primers and 13 Jbeta primers went into the PCR. Method: immunoSEQ multiplex PCR; TCRdb's copy keeps in-frame clones and lacks some. The sample contains tens of thousands of clones, around four fifths of which appear only once. This sample was taken from a study of cytomegalovirus exposure and HLA in healthy donors. Study-level points and caveats: As confirmed in vitro, a few CMV-associated chains were specific for CMV antigens. Among TCR beta chains, those listed as cytomegalovirus-associated numbered around 160.

This TCR derives from a male donor in good health and CMV-seropositive. The sample taken for sequencing was PBMCs. The chain combines TRBV5-1 with TRBJ2-3, with D unclear. The CDR3 region has the DNA TGCGCCAGCAGCCTAAACACAGATACGCAGTATTTT. Protein: CASSLNTDTQYF.